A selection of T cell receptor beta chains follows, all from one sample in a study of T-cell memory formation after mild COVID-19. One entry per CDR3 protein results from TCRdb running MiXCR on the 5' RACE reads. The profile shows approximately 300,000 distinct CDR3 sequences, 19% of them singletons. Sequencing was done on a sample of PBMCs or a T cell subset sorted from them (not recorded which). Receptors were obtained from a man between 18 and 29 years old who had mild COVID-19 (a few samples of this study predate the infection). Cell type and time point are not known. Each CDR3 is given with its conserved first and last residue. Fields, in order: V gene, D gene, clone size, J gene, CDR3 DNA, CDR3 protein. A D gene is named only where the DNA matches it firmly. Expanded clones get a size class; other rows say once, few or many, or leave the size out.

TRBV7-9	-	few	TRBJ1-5	TGTGCCAGCAGCGGCAGGGATTGGAGTCAGCCCCAGCATTTT	CASSGRDWSQPQHF
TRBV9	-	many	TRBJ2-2	TGTGCCAGCAGCGCTATCTTCGAAACGAACACCGGGGAGCTGTTTTTT	CASSAIFETNTGELFF
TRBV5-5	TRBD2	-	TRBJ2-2	TGTGCCAGCAGCACTCAAGCGGGGTACGGGGAGCTGTTTTTT	CASSTQAGYGELFF
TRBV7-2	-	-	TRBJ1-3	TGTGCCAGCAGCTTAGCTAGAATGGGGGGTCTAGGAGGAAACACCATATATTTT	CASSLARMGGLGGNTIYF
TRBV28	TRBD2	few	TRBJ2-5	TGTGCCAGCAGCCTAGGTGGACTAGCGGGGGGAGAGCAAGAGACCCAGTACTTC	CASSLGGLAGGEQETQYF
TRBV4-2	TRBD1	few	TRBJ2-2	TGTGCCAGCAGCCAACCGGGACAGGGGGCCCCCGGGGAGCTGTTTTTT	CASSQPGQGAPGELFF
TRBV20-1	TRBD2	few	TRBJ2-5	TGCAGTGCCCAAATAGCGGGGACCCAAGAGACCCAGTACTTC	CSAQIAGTQETQYF
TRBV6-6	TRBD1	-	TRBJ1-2	TGTGCCAGCAGGGTACAGGGGGACTATGGCTACAACTTC	CASRVQGDYGYNF
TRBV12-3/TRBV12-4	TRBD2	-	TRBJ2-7	TGTGCCAGCAGTTTACGGGGGGAGTACGAGCAGTACTTC	CASSLRGEYEQYF
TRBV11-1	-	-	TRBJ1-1	TGTGCCAGCAGCTTACGGCAGGGCTACACTGAAGCTTTCTTT	CASSLRQGYTEAFF
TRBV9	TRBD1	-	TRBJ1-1	TGTGCCAGCAGCGTTTTTGTCTCAGGGGGAACTGAAGCTTTCTTT	CASSVFVSGGTEAFF
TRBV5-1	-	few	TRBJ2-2	TGCGCCAGCAATGGGCAGGCGAACACCGGGGAGCTGTTTTTT	CASNGQANTGELFF
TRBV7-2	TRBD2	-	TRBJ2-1	TGTGCCAGCGGGCGGGGACTAGCGGGCCTTAGGGAGCAGTTCTTC	CASGRGLAGLREQFF
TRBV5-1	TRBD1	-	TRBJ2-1	TGCGCCAGCAGCTTGGCGGGACAGGGGTACAATGAGAAGTTCTTC	CASSLAGQGYNEKFF
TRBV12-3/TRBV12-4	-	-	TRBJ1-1	TGTGCCAGCAGTTCGCACAGGGTACTGACTGAAGCTTTCTTT	CASSSHRVLTEAFF
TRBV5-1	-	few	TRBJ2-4	TGCGCCAGCAGCTTGGCCAGCGAAAACATTCAGTACTTC	CASSLASENIQYF
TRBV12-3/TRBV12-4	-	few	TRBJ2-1	TGTGCCAGCAGTGTGGGCGATGAGCAGTTCTTC	CASSVGDEQFF
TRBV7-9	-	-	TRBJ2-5	TGTGCCAGCAGCGTTAGCGGTGCCGGGGAGCAAGAGACCCAGTACTTC	CASSVSGAGEQETQYF
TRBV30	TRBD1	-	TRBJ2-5	TGTGCCTGGAGTGTAGTCAGGGGGCTTAAGTACTTC	CAWSVVRGLKYF
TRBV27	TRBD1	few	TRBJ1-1	TGTGCCAGCAGTTCCCGACAGGGGGGCCGCTCTGAAGCTTTCTTT	CASSSRQGGRSEAFF
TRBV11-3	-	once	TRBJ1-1	TGTGCCAGCAGCTTAGGCCAGGGAAGGGCTTTCTTT	CASSLGQGRAFF
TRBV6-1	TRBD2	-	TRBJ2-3	TGTGCCAGCAGTGAAGGGGCTAGCGGGGGTGCCACAGATACGCAGTATTTT	CASSEGASGGATDTQYF
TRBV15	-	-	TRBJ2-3	TGTGCCACCAGCAGAGATCAGGGATTAGCGTACACAGATACGCAGTATTTT	CATSRDQGLAYTDTQYF
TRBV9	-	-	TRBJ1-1	TGTGCCAGCAGCGTAGAGGCCCATAGGAACACTGAAGCTTTCTTT	CASSVEAHRNTEAFF
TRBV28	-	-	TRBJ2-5	TGTGCCAGCAGTAGTGGCGGGGGCTTCCAAGGGACCCAGTACTTC	CASSSGGGFQGTQYF
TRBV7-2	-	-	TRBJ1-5	TGTGCCAGCACCCTGAGGGCAGCAAATCAGCCCCAGCATTTT	CASTLRAANQPQHF
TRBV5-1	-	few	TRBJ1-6	TGCGCCAGCAGCTTGGCTCAGGGAAGTTCACCCCTCCACTTT	CASSLAQGSSPLHF
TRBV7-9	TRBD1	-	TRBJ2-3	TGTGCCAGCAGCAGGGGCCTCTGGTTTCGGACAGGGGGCCCTGATACGCAGTATTTT	CASSRGLWFRTGGPDTQYF
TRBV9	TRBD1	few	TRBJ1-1	TGTGCCAGAAACCTTTGGACAGGGGAAGACACTGAAGCTTTCTTT	CARNLWTGEDTEAFF
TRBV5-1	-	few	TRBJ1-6	TGCGCCAGCAGCTTGGACACTGATAATTCACCCCTCCACTTT	CASSLDTDNSPLHF
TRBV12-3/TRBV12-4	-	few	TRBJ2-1	TGTGCCAGCAGTTTCGGCCTAGGCAAAGAGCAGTTCTTC	CASSFGLGKEQFF
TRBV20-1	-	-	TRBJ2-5	TGCAGTGGATTAGAGCGGTCGGAGACCCAGTACTTC	CSGLERSETQYF
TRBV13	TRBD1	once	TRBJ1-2	TGTGCCAGCAGCCGGAGGACAGGGATGGGCTATGGCTACACCTTC	CASSRRTGMGYGYTF
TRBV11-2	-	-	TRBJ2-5	TGTGCCAGCAGCGAGAAGACGGCGGAGACCCAGTACTTC	CASSEKTAETQYF
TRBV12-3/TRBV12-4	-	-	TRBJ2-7	TGTGCCAGCAGCGGTTTGGGTGTTGGGGGCGAGCAGTACTTC	CASSGLGVGGEQYF
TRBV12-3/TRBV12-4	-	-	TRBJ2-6	TGTGCCAGCAGTCCCAGGAAGCGGGTGAGCTCTGGGGCCAACGTCCTGACTTTC	CASSPRKRVSSGANVLTF
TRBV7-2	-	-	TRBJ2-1	TGTGCCAGCGAGGGTGGCCCGAACAATGAGCAGTTCTTC	CASEGGPNNEQFF
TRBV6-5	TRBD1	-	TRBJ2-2	TGTGCCAGCCGGACAGGAAGAGTGGGTAACACCGGGGAGCTGTTTTTT	CASRTGRVGNTGELFF
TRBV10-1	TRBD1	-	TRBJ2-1	TGCGCCACCGCCGGGACAGGGAACGGTGAGCAGTTCTTC	CATAGTGNGEQFF
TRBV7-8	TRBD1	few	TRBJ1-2	TGTGCCAGCAGCCCGGACAGGACCTATGGCTACACCTTC	CASSPDRTYGYTF
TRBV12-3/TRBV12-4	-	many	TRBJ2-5	TGTGCCAGCAGTTTAAACTGGATACAAGAGACCCAGTACTTC	CASSLNWIQETQYF
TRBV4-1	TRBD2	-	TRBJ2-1	TGCGCCAGCAGCCAGTCTAGCGGGGGGAAGGGCTACAATGAGCAGTTCTTC	CASSQSSGGKGYNEQFF
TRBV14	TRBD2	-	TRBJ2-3	TGTGCCAGCAGCCAAGAAGGCCGGGGGGAAACCACAGATACGCAGTATTTT	CASSQEGRGETTDTQYF
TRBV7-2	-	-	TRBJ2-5	TGTGCCAGCAGCTCAGGGGGGGTGGCGACCCAGTACTTC	CASSSGGVATQYF
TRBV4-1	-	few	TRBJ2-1	TGCGCCAGCAGCCAAGATACCCTTTCGGGGAATGAGCAGTTCTTC	CASSQDTLSGNEQFF
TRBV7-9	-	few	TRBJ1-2	TGTGCCAGCAGCCCCGACATGTATGGCTACACCTTC	CASSPDMYGYTF
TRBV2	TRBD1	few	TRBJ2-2	TGTGCCAGCAGGGACCCCACGACAGGGGCGGTCACCGGGGAGCTGTTTTTT	CASRDPTTGAVTGELFF
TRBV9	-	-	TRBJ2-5	TGTGCCAGCAGCGTATCAGGGAATCAAGAGACCCAGTACTTC	CASSVSGNQETQYF
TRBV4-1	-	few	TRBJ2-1	TGCGCCAGCAGCCATGAGACAGGTAACACCTACAATGAGCAGTTCTTC	CASSHETGNTYNEQFF
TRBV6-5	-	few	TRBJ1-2	TGTGCCAGCAGTTACCAGAATAACTATGGCTACACCTTC	CASSYQNNYGYTF
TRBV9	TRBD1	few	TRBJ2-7	TGTGCCAGCAGCGCCGGACAGGACTCCTACGAGCAGTACTTC	CASSAGQDSYEQYF
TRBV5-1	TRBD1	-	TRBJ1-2	TGCGCCAGCAGCTTGGTTCCCCTTTGGACAGGGGCCGAGAACTTCTATGGCTACACCTTC	CASSLVPLWTGAENFYGYTF
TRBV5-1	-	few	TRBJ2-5	TGCGCCAGCAGCATGGCCAGTCAAGAGACCCAGTACTTC	CASSMASQETQYF
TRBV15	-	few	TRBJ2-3	TGTGCCACCAGCAGAGGTACGGAGAGGATCACAGATACGCAGTATTTT	CATSRGTERITDTQYF
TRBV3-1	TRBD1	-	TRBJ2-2	TGTGCCAGCAGCCAACTGGGACAGGTTATCGGGGAGCTGTTTTTT	CASSQLGQVIGELFF